This TCR beta chain was recorded in a study of shared clonotypes between healthy human individuals. Whole-study context: Each donor's CD8 memory used one plate, CD8 naive two, each CD4 subset three. Whole-study results and caveats: Clonotype sharing across donors was expected to vary with sequencing depth.

Per germline, CDR1 SGHRS and CDR2 YFSETQ. V dropped 4 bases and J dropped 4 bases, with 14 bases sitting between them. This CDR3 spans 14 amino acids. Profiling relied on immunoSEQ multiplex PCR, and the TCRdb table lists in-frame clones only, not all of them. Of over 300,000 clones listed, 80% to 90% are singletons. Worth noting for this clone: Its antigen is unknown.

The specimen sequenced was memory CD8+ T cells sorted from blood. Subset given: CD45RO+ cells pooled with CCR7-negative TemRA cells. The V gene is TRBV5-1, the J gene TRBJ1-1, with D tentatively TRBD1 (5 bases). The TCR was taken from a man between 18 and 35 years old in good health. CDR3 sequence (DNA): TGCGCCAGCAGCGTCGTGCAGGGTGGCACTGAAGCTTTCTTT. Translation gives CASSVVQGGTEAFF.